Included here is one T cell receptor beta chain sequence, with context. Its target is not known. Germline V gene data show CDR1 as LGHNT and CDR2 as FRNRAP. The CDR3 totals 19 residues. The ends were cut back, 5 bases at V and 0 bases at J, with 26 bases in the middle. TCRdb itself ran the 5' RACE reads through MiXCR, one entry per CDR3 protein. The table has 620,000 or so distinct CDR3 sequences, about a sixth seen once; the top ten hold 17%. These data originate in a study of T cells after yellow fever vaccination. Notes on the study in general: Booster samples showed a return of most primary-vaccination clones (around 95% CD4, approximately 85% CD8). Abundant clonotypes from the bulk population could contaminate FACS-sorted repertoires.

This receptor was obtained from a man aged 18 to 30 who received the YFV17D yellow fever vaccine. The V and J genes are TRBV12-5 and TRBJ2-7, with D possibly called TRBD1 or TRBD2 (7 bases each). The sequences come from PBMCs, collected less than 6 days after the first yellow fever vaccination. DNA of the CDR3: TGTGCTAGTGGTCGAGCCCACAGGGGACTACTCCCTAGCTCCTACGAGCAGTACTTC. Amino acids: CASGRAHRGLLPSSYEQYF.